Below are 5 T cell receptor beta chains sequenced from a single sample in a study of shared clonotypes between healthy human individuals (TCRdb year 2020). Library preparation used the immunoSEQ multiplex PCR assay. Imported from immuneACCESS, the table was reduced by TCRdb to in-frame sequences with V and J called. These copies leave out some clones; in studies compared against another copy, an unresolved V gene accounts for under half, and the cause of the remainder is not known. Across this sample there are roughly 1,000,000 clones, with about 80% seen only once. 0.5% to 0.65% of the sample comes from the top ten. The specimen was memory CD4+ T cells from PBMCs. In the paper's terms, the cell subset or site label means: CD45RA-negative fraction. Receptor source: a man aged 18-30 years in good health. Some clones in this sample may be carry-over from other donors' samples.

The chain is built from TRBV19 and TRBJ2-3, with a possible D match to TRBD2 (6 bases). There are 14 residues in the CDR3. The V gene's germline CDR1 is LNHDA and CDR2 SQIVND (reference sequence). The V gene lost 10 bases and the J gene lost 9 bases, with 23 bases spanning the gap. The CDR3 here is CATAGGAGEETQYF. DNA of the CDR3: TGTGCCACCGCCGGGGGTGCGGGTGAGGAGACGCAGTATTTT.

V gene TRBV10-2 combines with J gene TRBJ2-5; no reliable D call. The V gene lost 5 bases and the J gene lost 1 base, with 5 bases spanning the gap. The germline V gene encodes CDR1 WSHSY and CDR2 SAAADI. This CDR3 spans 12 amino acids. CDR3 sequence reads: CASSSSQETQYF. Written as DNA, the CDR3 is TGCGCCAGCAGTTCTTCCCAAGAGACCCAGTACTTC.

The rearrangement links TRBV30 to TRBJ2-7; TRBD2 agrees at 14 bases. CDR3 length equals 16 residues. With V trimmed by 4 bases and J by 5 bases, 10 bases remained unmatched. The germline V gene encodes CDR1 GTSNPN and CDR2 SVGIG (reference sequence). CDR3 region: CAWTSPGLAGVNEQYF. DNA for the CDR3: TGTGCCTGGACTTCCCCGGGACTAGCGGGAGTAAACGAGCAGTACTTC. The variable domain in full, with the rest retrieved from reference TRBV30 and TRBJ2-7, is SQTIHQWPATLVQPVGSPLSLECTVEGTSNPNLYWYRQAAGRGLQLLFYSVGIGQISSEVPQNLSASRPQDRQFILSSKKLLLSDSGFYLCAWTSPGLAGVNEQYFGPGTRLTVT.

CDR3 sequence: CATSRTSGSYEQFF. CDR3 DNA: TGTGCCACCAGCCGAACTAGCGGGAGCTATGAGCAGTTCTTC. The chain is built from TRBV15 and TRBJ2-1; the match to TRBD2 covers 11 bases. Trimming cost V 5 bases and J 8 bases; bases outside gene matches: 5. The CDR3 has 14 residues. CDR1 and CDR2 from the germline V gene are LNHNV and YYDKDF (reference sequence).

The chain joins TRBV19 to TRBJ1-2, with TRBD1 as a possible D gene (6 bases). The CDR3 is made up of 13 amino acids. The V end was cut by 10 bases, the J end by 4 bases, with 16 bases between. Germline values: CDR1 LNHDA, CDR2 SQIVND (reference sequence). The CDR3 sequence is CAIRLTGSYGYTF. In DNA form, the CDR3 reads TGTGCCATCCGGCTCACAGGGAGCTATGGCTACACCTTC. The complete variable domain, with remaining parts taken from reference TRBV19 and TRBJ1-2, reads DGGITQSPKYLFRKEGQNVTLSCEQNLNHDAMYWYRQDPGQGLRLIYYSQIVNDFQKGDIAEGYSVSREKKESFPLTVTSAQKNPTAFYLCAIRLTGSYGYTFGSGTRLTVV.